These T cell receptor beta chains were read from a single sample in a study of PD-L1 blockade in urothelial cancer. Assay used: immunoSEQ multiplex PCR; TCRdb lists only in-frame clones, some missing. Of approximately 110,000 clones in the sample, 70% to 85% were seen once. The sample here was PBMCs, taken around atezolizumab (anti-PD-L1) treatment. Receptor source: a man in his fifties or sixties with urothelial cancer. Both conserved end residues are part of each CDR3. D genes are given only for firm matches. A row's size may be missing; if present it is once, few, many or a size class.

clone_size j_call v_call d_call cdr3_nt cdr3_aa
NA TRBJ1-5 TRBV6-5 NA TGTGCCAGCAGAGAGGGGGGGAAAAATCAGCCCCAGCATTTT CASREGGKNQPQHF
NA TRBJ1-5 TRBV7-9 TRBD1 TGTGCCAGCAGCTCTTCGGACAGGGCAAATCAGCCCCAGCATTTT CASSSSDRANQPQHF
NA TRBJ2-1 TRBV7-9 TRBD1 TGTGCCAGCAGCTCCAGCTCCCGGCAGGGGGCTTACAATGAGCAGTTCTTC CASSSSSRQGAYNEQFF
NA TRBJ2-5 TRBV30 TRBD1 TGTGCCTGGAGTCCGGACAGGGGGCGCGCAGAGACCCAGTACTTC CAWSPDRGRAETQYF
few TRBJ2-7 TRBV4-1 TRBD1 TGCGCCAGCAGCCAAGATTGGGACAGGGCTATCTACGAGCAGTACTTC CASSQDWDRAIYEQYF
NA TRBJ2-2 TRBV19 NA TGTGCCAGTAAGAAGGACTTAGCACCCGGGGAGCTGTTTTTT CASKKDLAPGELFF
NA TRBJ1-1 TRBV5-4 NA TGTGCCAGCAGCCCCGGGGTTAGGAACACTGAAGCTTTCTTT CASSPGVRNTEAFF
NA TRBJ2-3 TRBV27 TRBD1 TGTGCCAGCAGTTTACAGGGGGCCACAGATACGCAGTATTTT CASSLQGATDTQYF
NA TRBJ2-1 TRBV7-2 NA TGTGCCAGCAGCTCCTCAGGGGATGAGCAGTTCTTC CASSSSGDEQFF
NA TRBJ2-5 TRBV2 TRBD1 TGTGCCAGCAGTGGTCAGGGGGTGAAGGGAGAGACCCAGTACTTC CASSGQGVKGETQYF
NA TRBJ2-7 TRBV5-1 TRBD2 TGCGCCAGCAGCCGGGGGCGGGAGGGTGGCGAGCAGTACTTC CASSRGREGGEQYF
NA TRBJ2-7 TRBV9 NA TGTGCCAGCAGCGTTAAGCAAGCCTCGATCTACGAGCAGTACTTC CASSVKQASIYEQYF
few TRBJ1-1 TRBV20-1 NA TGCAGTGCTCCGGGGGGGGATGAGGCTTTCTTT CSAPGGDEAFF
NA TRBJ1-1 TRBV11-1 NA TGTGCCAGCAGATCGGCGGACACTGAAGCTTTCTTT CASRSADTEAFF
few TRBJ2-1 TRBV5-4 NA TGTGCCAGCAGCTTGTCTCCCAATGAGCAGTTCTTC CASSLSPNEQFF
NA TRBJ1-6 TRBV30 NA TGTGCCTGGTGTCTAGGGGGAACTAACTATAATTCACCCCTCCACTTT CAWCLGGTNYNSPLHF
NA TRBJ1-2 TRBV10-3 NA TGTGCCATCAGTGAGGGGGCACGGGACTATGGCTACACCTTC CAISEGARDYGYTF
NA TRBJ2-3 TRBV7-9 TRBD1 TGTGCCAGCAGTTTTTCAGGGGGCTCCAGCGGAGATACGCAGTATTTT CASSFSGGSSGDTQYF
NA TRBJ2-1 TRBV6-5 NA TGTGCCAGCAGTTACTACCGGGGTAAAAATGAGCAGTTCTTC CASSYYRGKNEQFF
few TRBJ2-7 TRBV18 NA TGTGCCAGCTCACCTGTCGAGGGCTCCTACGAGCAGTACTTC CASSPVEGSYEQYF
NA TRBJ2-7 TRBV7-3 NA TGTGCCAGCAGCTTATCACAGGGCTACGAGCAGTACTTC CASSLSQGYEQYF
NA TRBJ2-7 TRBV19 TRBD1 TGTGCCAGTAGTATACAGACAGGGGACTACGAGCAGTACTTC CASSIQTGDYEQYF
NA TRBJ2-7 TRBV4-2 TRBD2 TGTGCCAGCAGCCCGCCGGGACTAGGGGGCGAGCAGTACTTC CASSPPGLGGEQYF
NA TRBJ1-1 TRBV11-2 NA TGTGCCAGCAGCTTGGCCAGGGGGAACACTGAAGCTTTCTTT CASSLARGNTEAFF
NA TRBJ1-4 TRBV19 NA TGTGCCGTTTCAAAACAGAATCCTGCAACTAATGAAAAACTGTTTTTT CAVSKQNPATNEKLFF
few TRBJ1-1 TRBV19 TRBD1 TGTGCCAGTAGTCCCCTGACAGGGAGGTCGGCTGAAGCTTTCTTT CASSPLTGRSAEAFF
NA TRBJ2-7 TRBV30 TRBD1 TGTGCCTGGAGCAGGGACAGCTACGAGCAGTACTTC CAWSRDSYEQYF
NA TRBJ1-4 TRBV28 TRBD1 TGTGCCAGCCTGGCACAGGGGGGGAAACTGTTTTTT CASLAQGGKLFF
NA TRBJ1-2 TRBV28 NA TGTGCCAGCAGTTTCGAGGACACCTATGGCTACACCTTC CASSFEDTYGYTF
NA TRBJ2-2 TRBV5-1 TRBD1 TGCGCCAGCAGCCGGGACAGGGGGCTTACCGGGGAGCTGTTTTTT CASSRDRGLTGELFF
NA TRBJ2-5 TRBV6-5 NA TGTGCCAGCAGTTACGGGCGCCACCAAGAGACCCAGTACTTC CASSYGRHQETQYF
NA TRBJ2-7 TRBV28 NA TGTGCCAGCAGTTTTAATACTAGGGCTCCTCAGTACTTC CASSFNTRAPQYF
NA TRBJ2-3 TRBV5-1 NA TGCGCCAGCAGCTACGGTCTCGCCCCAGATACGCAGTATTTT CASSYGLAPDTQYF
NA TRBJ2-4 TRBV28 TRBD1 TGTGCCAGCAGCTTGATTGGGACAGGAAACATTCAGTACTTC CASSLIGTGNIQYF
NA TRBJ2-4 TRBV28 TRBD2 TGTGCCAGCAGTCTCTGGACTAGCGGGAGGGAACTAGCCAAAAACATTCAGTACTTC CASSLWTSGRELAKNIQYF
NA TRBJ2-3 TRBV5-1 TRBD2 TGCGCCAGCAGCCCCGGCAGGCGGGAGGGCCGGTTCGCAGATACGCAGTATTTT CASSPGRREGRFADTQYF
few TRBJ1-2 TRBV28 NA TGTGCCAGCAGTTTATATCCCTCCGGTTTTACTCCCTATGGCTACACCTTC CASSLYPSGFTPYGYTF
NA TRBJ1-5 TRBV28 NA TGTGCCAGCAGTGGGACAAACGGCAATCAGCCCCAGCATTTT CASSGTNGNQPQHF
NA TRBJ2-7 TRBV30 NA TGTGCCTATACAAATCCGTACGAGCAGTACTTC CAYTNPYEQYF
NA TRBJ2-7 TRBV27 TRBD2 TGTGCCAGCAGTAAAAGCGGGAGGGCCTACGAGCAGTACTTC CASSKSGRAYEQYF
NA TRBJ2-7 TRBV21-1 NA TGTGCCAGCAGCCCGAGCGGCGAGCAGTACTTC CASSPSGEQYF
NA TRBJ2-1 TRBV6-5 NA TGTGCCAGCAGTTATGCCTCTAAGCAGTTCTTC CASSYASKQFF